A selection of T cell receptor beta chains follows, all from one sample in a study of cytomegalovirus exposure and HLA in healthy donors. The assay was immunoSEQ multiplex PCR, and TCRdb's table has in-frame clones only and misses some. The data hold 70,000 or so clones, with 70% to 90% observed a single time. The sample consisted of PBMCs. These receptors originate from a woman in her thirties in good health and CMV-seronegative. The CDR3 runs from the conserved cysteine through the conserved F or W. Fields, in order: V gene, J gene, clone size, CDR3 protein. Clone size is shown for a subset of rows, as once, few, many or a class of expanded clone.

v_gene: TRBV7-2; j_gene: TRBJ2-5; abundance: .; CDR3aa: CASSLGPRVETQYF
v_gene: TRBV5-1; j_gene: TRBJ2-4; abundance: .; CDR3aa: CASSMGEGNIQYF
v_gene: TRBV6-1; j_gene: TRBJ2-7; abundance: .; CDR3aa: CASSEGWPSYEQYF
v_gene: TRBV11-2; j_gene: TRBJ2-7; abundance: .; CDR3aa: CASSAGTSRGYEQYF
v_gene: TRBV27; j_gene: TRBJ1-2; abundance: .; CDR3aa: CASSRDRDGYTF
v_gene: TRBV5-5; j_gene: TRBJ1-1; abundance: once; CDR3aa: CASRLSGVTEAFF
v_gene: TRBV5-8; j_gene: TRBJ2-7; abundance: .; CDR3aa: CASRHRPGQGSEQYF
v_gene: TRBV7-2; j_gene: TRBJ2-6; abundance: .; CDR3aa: CASTRQGSGANVLTF
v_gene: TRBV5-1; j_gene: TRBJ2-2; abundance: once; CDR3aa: CASSPPTSAYTDVGELFF
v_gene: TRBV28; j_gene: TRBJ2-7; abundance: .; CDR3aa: CASSFLGPGAYEQYF
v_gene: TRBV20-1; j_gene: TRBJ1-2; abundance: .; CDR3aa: CSASDTYGYTF
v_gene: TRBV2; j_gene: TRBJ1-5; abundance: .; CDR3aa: CASSGDRLFLQPQHF
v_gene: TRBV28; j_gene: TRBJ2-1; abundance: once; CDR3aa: CASSSRLAGYNEQFF
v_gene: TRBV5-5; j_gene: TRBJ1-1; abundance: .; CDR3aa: CASSLGANTEAFF
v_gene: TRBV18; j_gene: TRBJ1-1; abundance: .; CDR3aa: CASSPETGGRTEAFF
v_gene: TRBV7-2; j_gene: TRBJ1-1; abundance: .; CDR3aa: CASSLKGTEAFF
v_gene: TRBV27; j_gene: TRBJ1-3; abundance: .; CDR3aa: CASSLYPTGAGNTIYF
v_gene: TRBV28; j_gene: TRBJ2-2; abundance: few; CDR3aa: CASRPSGRGTGELFF
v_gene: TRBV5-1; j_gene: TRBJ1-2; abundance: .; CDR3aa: CASSLEGTAGYGYTF
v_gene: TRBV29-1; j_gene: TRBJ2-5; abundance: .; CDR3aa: CSVGLTTSREETQYF
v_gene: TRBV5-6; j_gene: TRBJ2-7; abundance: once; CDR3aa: CASSGQGPAAEQYF
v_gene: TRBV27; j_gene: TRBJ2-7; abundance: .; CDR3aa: CASSLGQGAHEQYF
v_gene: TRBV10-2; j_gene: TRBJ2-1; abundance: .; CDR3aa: CAIRTSGYNEQFF
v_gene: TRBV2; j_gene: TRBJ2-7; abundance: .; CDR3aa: CASRASGRESYEQYF
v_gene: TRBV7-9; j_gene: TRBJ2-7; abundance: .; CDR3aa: CASSLAVRGNEQYF
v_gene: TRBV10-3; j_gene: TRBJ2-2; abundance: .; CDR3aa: CAISEPGQGVPGELFF
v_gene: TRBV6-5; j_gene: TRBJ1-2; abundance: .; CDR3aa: CASSRTGIGYTF
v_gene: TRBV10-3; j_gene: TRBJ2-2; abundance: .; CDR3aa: CAISGGRNTGELFF
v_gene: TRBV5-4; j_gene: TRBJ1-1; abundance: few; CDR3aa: CASSPWQNTEAFF
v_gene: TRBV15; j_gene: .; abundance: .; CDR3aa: CATSVRKMDYEQYF
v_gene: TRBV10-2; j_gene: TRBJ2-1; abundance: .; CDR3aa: CASSEWASRLSEQFF
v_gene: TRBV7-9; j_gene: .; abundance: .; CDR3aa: CASSLARGAGQTYYEQYF
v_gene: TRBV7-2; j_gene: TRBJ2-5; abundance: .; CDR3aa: CASSYWTGEETQYF
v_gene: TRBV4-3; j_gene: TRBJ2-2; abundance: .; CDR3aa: CASSQDSSGRPTGELFF
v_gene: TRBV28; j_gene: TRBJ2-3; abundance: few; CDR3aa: CASSAWSPRNAYF
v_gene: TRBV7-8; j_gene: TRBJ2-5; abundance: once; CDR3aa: CASSPRGQGAETQYF
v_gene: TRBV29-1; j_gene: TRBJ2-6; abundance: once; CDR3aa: CSVVPGQDSGANVLTF
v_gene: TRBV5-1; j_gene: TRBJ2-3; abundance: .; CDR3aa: CASSVRRREGTDTQYF
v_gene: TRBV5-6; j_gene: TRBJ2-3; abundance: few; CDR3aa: CASSGSSAGWDTQYF
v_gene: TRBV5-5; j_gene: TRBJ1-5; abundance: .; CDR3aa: CASSGTDTASWPQHF
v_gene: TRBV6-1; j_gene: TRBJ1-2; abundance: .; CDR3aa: CASSAWTGGDYGYTF
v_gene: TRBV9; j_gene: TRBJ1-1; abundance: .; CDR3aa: CASSGRDENTEAFF
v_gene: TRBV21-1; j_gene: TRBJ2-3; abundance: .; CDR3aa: CASSKSPLAGGDTDTQYF
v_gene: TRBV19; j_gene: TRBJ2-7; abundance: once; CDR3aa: CASSPQNHYEQYF
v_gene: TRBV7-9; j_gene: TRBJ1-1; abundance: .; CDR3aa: CASSLRQNTEAFF
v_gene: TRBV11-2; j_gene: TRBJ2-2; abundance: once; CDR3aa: CASSSTRYTGELFF
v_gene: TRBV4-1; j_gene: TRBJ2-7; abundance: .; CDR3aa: CASSQEGSYEQYF
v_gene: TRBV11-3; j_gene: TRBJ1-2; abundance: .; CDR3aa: CASSPTTTGGIRGYTF
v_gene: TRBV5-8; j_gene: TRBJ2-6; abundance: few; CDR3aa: CASSPHQGSGANVLTF
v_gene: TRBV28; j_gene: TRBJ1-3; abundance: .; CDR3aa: CASSGTSMPSGNTIYF
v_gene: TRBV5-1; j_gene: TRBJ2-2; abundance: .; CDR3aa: CASSLAGVDGELFF